These T cell receptor beta chains were read from a single sample in a study of blood T cell repertoires in COVID-19. TCRdb keeps only in-frame clones here, not all; method: immunoSEQ multiplex PCR. The repertoire has approximately 52,000 clones, around 93% of them found once; the top ten carry 3.1%. Sequenced: peripheral blood. These receptors came from a man aged 45-65 years with acute or convalescent COVID-19. CDR3s include the opening cysteine and the closing phenylalanine or tryptophan. The D gene is left open where the match is weak. Expanded clones are given a class, and other clones once, few, many or no size at all.

d_gene | j_gene | abundance | v_gene | CDR3nt | CDR3aa
NA | TRBJ1-6 | NA | TRBV12-5 | TGTGCTAGTGGGGGTGACAGCCTGAATTCACCCCTCCACTTT | CASGGDSLNSPLHF
TRBD1 | TRBJ1-2 | NA | TRBV24-1 | TGTGCCACCAGTGACGCGGACAGGGAGGCGGGCTACACCTTC | CATSDADREAGYTF
NA | TRBJ2-7 | NA | TRBV30 | TGTGCCTGGAGTGTACAACCAGGGGTCGAGCAGTACTTC | CAWSVQPGVEQYF
TRBD1 | TRBJ1-6 | NA | TRBV7-2 | TGTGCCAGCAGCGGAAGGACAGGGTTCGGGAATTCACCCCTCCACTTT | CASSGRTGFGNSPLHF
NA | TRBJ1-1 | once | TRBV27 | TGTGCCAGCAGCCCGAGGGTTTACATGAACACTGAAGCTTTCTTT | CASSPRVYMNTEAFF
TRBD1 | TRBJ2-5 | NA | TRBV5-1 | TGCGCCAGCAGCTTTACCCGGACAGGGCCAGAGACCCAGTACTTC | CASSFTRTGPETQYF
NA | TRBJ1-2 | NA | TRBV3-1/TRBV3-2 | TGTGCCAGCAGCCATTGGAGCGTGATTGGCGACTATGGCTACACCTTC | CASSHWSVIGDYGYTF
NA | TRBJ1-6 | NA | TRBV25-1 | TGTGCCAGTCCGAGTATTCCCCATGACAGGTTTGGGTCACCCCTCCACTTT | CASPSIPHDRFGSPLHF
NA | TRBJ1-5 | NA | TRBV5-8 | TGTGCCAGCAGCTTGTATCGGGGGGCCAGCAATCAGCCCCAGCATTTT | CASSLYRGASNQPQHF
NA | TRBJ1-1 | NA | TRBV14 | TGTGCCAGCAGCCAAGACCGGAACACTGAAGCTTTCTTT | CASSQDRNTEAFF
TRBD1 | TRBJ2-5 | NA | TRBV25-1 | TGTGCCAGCAGTGAGTCCGGGACAGCTAAAGAGACCCAGTACTTC | CASSESGTAKETQYF
TRBD2 | TRBJ2-7 | NA | TRBV9 | TGTGCCAGCAGCCAGGGACTAGCGGGGGCCTCCTACGAGCAGTACTTC | CASSQGLAGASYEQYF
NA | TRBJ1-2 | NA | TRBV5-4 | TGTGCCAGCAGCTTGGCCAACAGGGAGGGAGGCTACACCTTC | CASSLANREGGYTF
NA | TRBJ2-3 | NA | TRBV4-1 | TGCGCCAGCAGCCCAGAACCGGGCGGGACAGATACGCAGTATTTT | CASSPEPGGTDTQYF
TRBD2 | TRBJ2-1 | NA | TRBV18 | TGTGCCAGCTCATGGACTAGCGGGGGGGGTTCCTACAATGAGCAGTTCTTC | CASSWTSGGGSYNEQFF
TRBD1 | TRBJ1-1 | NA | TRBV7-6 | TGTGCCAGCAGCCCCGGCCGACAGGGGCACACTGAAGCTTTCTTT | CASSPGRQGHTEAFF
TRBD1 | TRBJ2-3 | NA | TRBV5-4 | TGTGCCAGCAGCTCAAGACAGGGGATCGGAGATACGCAGTATTTT | CASSSRQGIGDTQYF
NA | TRBJ2-3 | NA | TRBV15 | TGTGCCACCAGGTTTTCAGGGTGGGAATATCCAGATACGCAGTATTTT | CATRFSGWEYPDTQYF
NA | TRBJ1-2 | NA | TRBV27 | TGTGCCAGCAGACGGGCGACGGGGTCGGAAGGTGGCTACACCTTC | CASRRATGSEGGYTF
NA | TRBJ1-4 | NA | TRBV2 | TGTGCCACCCAAGGACAGAGGTTTAATGAAAAACTGTTTTTT | CATQGQRFNEKLFF
NA | TRBJ2-7 | once | TRBV5-1 | TGCGCCAGCAGCTTGGTGGGCACCGTCTCCTACGAGCAGTACTTC | CASSLVGTVSYEQYF
TRBD1 | TRBJ1-4 | NA | TRBV2 | TGTGCCATCAACAGGGGGACTAATGAAAAACTGTTTTTT | CAINRGTNEKLFF
TRBD1 | TRBJ1-4 | NA | TRBV3-1/TRBV3-2 | TGTGCCAGCAGCCAAGATCTTACAGGGGACGATGAAAAACTGTTTTTT | CASSQDLTGDDEKLFF
NA | TRBJ1-3 | NA | TRBV5-1 | TGCGCCAGCAGCCGAGCTGGGACAGGAAACACCATATATTTT | CASSRAGTGNTIYF
NA | TRBJ2-5 | NA | TRBV5-1 | TGCGCCAGCAGACACAACCGGGACACCCAAGAGACCCAGTACTTC | CASRHNRDTQETQYF
NA | TRBJ2-7 | once | TRBV3-1/TRBV3-2 | TGTGCCAGCAGCTTTAAAGCCGGGACTCCCGGGTACTTC | CASSFKAGTPGYF
NA | TRBJ1-1 | NA | TRBV27 | TGTGCCAGCAGTCCAGGTCGGGGTGAAGCTTTCTTT | CASSPGRGEAFF
NA | TRBJ1-1 | NA | TRBV7-2 | TGTGCCAGCAGCTTAAACAGGGTGGGTGGCACTGAAGCTTTCTTT | CASSLNRVGGTEAFF
NA | TRBJ2-7 | NA | TRBV19 | TGTGCCAGTAGTCCTGCCGCGGGACGAGGGGACTACGAGCAGTACTTC | CASSPAAGRGDYEQYF
NA | TRBJ2-7 | few | TRBV7-9 | TGTGCCAGCAGCGAGAGCACCCTAACGAGCTCCTACGAGCAGTACTTC | CASSESTLTSSYEQYF
NA | TRBJ2-1 | NA | TRBV7-3 | TGTGCCAGCAGCTTAGGGGACTCCACCTACAATGAGCAGTTCTTC | CASSLGDSTYNEQFF
NA | TRBJ2-2 | NA | TRBV11-2 | TGTGCCAGCAGCCTCCCATACTACGGCGCCGGGGAGCTGTTTTTT | CASSLPYYGAGELFF
NA | TRBJ2-7 | NA | TRBV11-2 | TGTGCCAGCAGCTTCACAGGGAAAACAGAGCAGTACTTC | CASSFTGKTEQYF
NA | TRBJ2-7 | NA | TRBV7-9 | TGTGCCAGCAGCTTAGCTACGGGGTACGAGCAGTACTTC | CASSLATGYEQYF
NA | TRBJ1-2 | once | TRBV7-9 | TGTGCCAGCACCTTGACGCAGGGAAGGAGCGGCTACACCTTC | CASTLTQGRSGYTF
TRBD1 | TRBJ1-5 | NA | TRBV20-1 | TGCAGTGCTAGTCTTTTCGGTTCGGCAGGGGGCGCGGCCCAGCATTTT | CSASLFGSAGGAAQHF
TRBD1 | TRBJ2-1 | NA | TRBV19 | TGTGCCAGTAGTATCTTCGGGACAGGGCCCAATGAGCAGTTCTTC | CASSIFGTGPNEQFF
NA | TRBJ1-4 | NA | TRBV4-1 | TGCGCCAGCAGCCAAGATCCGGGAGAAAAACTGTTTTTT | CASSQDPGEKLFF
NA | TRBJ1-3 | NA | TRBV3-1/TRBV3-2 | TGTGCCAGCAGCCCTAATGGAGTTGGAAACACCATATATTTT | CASSPNGVGNTIYF
NA | TRBJ2-3 | few | TRBV4-1 | TGCGCCAGCAGCCAAGAAGTTAGGCAGTATTTT | CASSQEVRQYF
TRBD1 | TRBJ2-2 | NA | TRBV5-1 | TGCGCCAGCAGCTCGGACAGGAATGGGGCCGGGGAGCTGTTTTTT | CASSSDRNGAGELFF
TRBD1 | TRBJ1-2 | NA | TRBV4-1 | TGCGCCAGCAGCCAAGATTTCGCGGGACAGGGGAACTATGGCTACACCTTC | CASSQDFAGQGNYGYTF
TRBD1 | TRBJ2-7 | NA | TRBV5-1 | TGCGCCAGCAGCTGGGGGACGGCAGGGGGCGAGCAGTACTTC | CASSWGTAGGEQYF
NA | TRBJ2-7 | NA | TRBV19 | TGTGCCAGTAGTGGGACTGCCTCCTACGAGCAGTACTTC | CASSGTASYEQYF
TRBD1 | TRBJ1-4 | NA | TRBV10-3 | TGTGCCATCAGTGCGACAGGGTCGAATGAAAAACTGTTTTTT | CAISATGSNEKLFF
TRBD1 | TRBJ2-3 | few | TRBV4-2 | TGTGCCAGCAGCCAAGAGTCCGGGACAGTGGATACGCAGTATTTT | CASSQESGTVDTQYF
NA | TRBJ1-1 | NA | TRBV18 | TGTGCCAGCTCCAGCTCAGGGGAGTATTGGGCTTTCTTT | CASSSSGEYWAFF
TRBD1 | TRBJ1-1 | NA | TRBV7-2 | TGTGCCAGCAGCTCCCGGGACAGGGGACTCCTGAACACTGAAGCTTTCTTT | CASSSRDRGLLNTEAFF
NA | TRBJ2-7 | NA | TRBV6-5 | TGTGCCAGCAGTTATCCAGGGCTTTCCTACGAGCAGTACTTC | CASSYPGLSYEQYF
NA | TRBJ1-5 | NA | TRBV3-1/TRBV3-2 | TGTGCCAGCAGCCAAGATCGGGGTCAGCCCCAGCATTTT | CASSQDRGQPQHF
NA | TRBJ1-5 | NA | TRBV19 | TGTGCCAGTAGTAGAGGACAGCTACATCAGCCCCAGCATTTT | CASSRGQLHQPQHF
NA | TRBJ2-1 | NA | TRBV29-1 | TGCAGCGTTGATCAGGGGATCCCCTTTAATGAGCAGTTCTTC | CSVDQGIPFNEQFF
NA | TRBJ1-5 | NA | TRBV21-1 | TGTGCCAGCAGCAAAGCCCGATCGGACAGGGCTCTCAATCAGCCCCAGCATTTT | CASSKARSDRALNQPQHF